A selection of T cell receptor beta chains follows, all from one sample in a study of blood T cell repertoires in COVID-19. TCRdb keeps only in-frame clones here, not all; method: immunoSEQ multiplex PCR. This table holds about 47,000 clones, 88% found once. The sequenced sample consisted of peripheral blood. The receptors derive from a man between 50 and 59 years old with active COVID-19. CDR3s include the opening cysteine and the closing phenylalanine or tryptophan. Each record gives: CDR3 protein, CDR3 DNA, V gene, clone size, J gene, D gene, CDR3 length. D genes are given only for firm matches. Some rows mark clone size as missing; the rest say once, few, many or name a class of expanded clone.

CDR3aa: CASSGRDSVLGGEQYF; CDR3nt: TGTGCCAGCAGCGGCCGGGACTCCGTCCTAGGTGGCGAGCAGTACTTC; v_gene: TRBV9; abundance: NA; j_gene: TRBJ2-7; d_gene: NA; len: 16
CDR3aa: CASSSPGQGDEKLFF; CDR3nt: TGTGCCAGCAGCTCTCCGGGACAGGGGGATGAAAAACTGTTTTTT; v_gene: TRBV11-3; abundance: NA; j_gene: TRBJ1-4; d_gene: TRBD1; len: 15
CDR3aa: CAISGDRVVGYGYTF; CDR3nt: TGTGCCATCAGTGGGGACAGGGTCGTTGGCTATGGCTACACCTTC; v_gene: TRBV10-3; abundance: once; j_gene: TRBJ1-2; d_gene: TRBD1; len: 15
CDR3aa: CASSYSRQGSIYF; CDR3nt: TGTGCCAGCAGTTATTCCAGACAGGGGTCAATCTATTTT; v_gene: TRBV6-5; abundance: NA; j_gene: TRBJ1-5; d_gene: TRBD1; len: 13
CDR3aa: CSVAGTDYGYTF; CDR3nt: TGCAGCGTTGCAGGGACAGACTATGGCTACACCTTC; v_gene: TRBV29-1; abundance: NA; j_gene: TRBJ1-2; d_gene: TRBD1; len: 12
CDR3aa: CASREGQRQTQYF; CDR3nt: TGTGCCAGCAGGGAGGGACAGAGGCAGACCCAGTACTTC; v_gene: TRBV7-9; abundance: few; j_gene: TRBJ2-5; d_gene: NA; len: 13
CDR3aa: CTSSLWGQGSNSNQPQHF; CDR3nt: NA; v_gene: TRBV1; abundance: NA; j_gene: TRBJ1-5; d_gene: NA; len: 18
CDR3aa: CASSYSRGIELTEAFF; CDR3nt: TGTGCCAGCAGTTATAGCAGGGGGATCGAATTGACTGAAGCTTTCTTT; v_gene: TRBV6-5; abundance: NA; j_gene: TRBJ1-1; d_gene: TRBD1; len: 16
CDR3aa: CASSPGQPYEQYF; CDR3nt: TGCGCCAGCAGCCCGGGACAGCCCTACGAGCAGTACTTC; v_gene: TRBV5-1; abundance: NA; j_gene: TRBJ2-7; d_gene: TRBD1; len: 13
CDR3aa: CASSTHSGTGDPQHF; CDR3nt: TGTGCCAGCAGCACCCACTCCGGGACAGGGGATCCCCAGCATTTT; v_gene: TRBV9; abundance: NA; j_gene: TRBJ1-5; d_gene: TRBD1; len: 15
CDR3aa: CASSLQQSNEQFF; CDR3nt: TGTGCCAGCAGCTTACAACAGAGCAATGAGCAGTTCTTC; v_gene: TRBV5-6; abundance: NA; j_gene: TRBJ2-1; d_gene: NA; len: 13
CDR3aa: CASSLGDTRGIETQYF; CDR3nt: TGTGCCAGCAGCTTAGGGGATACCAGGGGCATCGAGACCCAGTACTTC; v_gene: TRBV7-2; abundance: NA; j_gene: TRBJ2-5; d_gene: NA; len: 16
CDR3aa: CASSDTGVGNYGYTF; CDR3nt: TGTGCCAGCTCCGATACCGGGGTGGGGAACTATGGCTACACCTTC; v_gene: TRBV18; abundance: NA; j_gene: TRBJ1-2; d_gene: NA; len: 15
CDR3aa: CASRRENLNTEAFF; CDR3nt: TGTGCCAGCAGGAGGGAGAACTTGAACACTGAAGCTTTCTTT; v_gene: TRBV2; abundance: once; j_gene: TRBJ1-1; d_gene: NA; len: 14
CDR3aa: CASLRTGRTTIYF; CDR3nt: TGTGCCAGTCTTCGGACAGGCCGGACCACCATATATTTT; v_gene: TRBV12-3/TRBV12-4; abundance: NA; j_gene: TRBJ1-3; d_gene: TRBD1; len: 13
CDR3aa: CASSPPGGLTEAFF; CDR3nt: TGTGCCAGCAGTCCCCCGGGGGGGCTGACTGAAGCTTTCTTT; v_gene: TRBV6-5; abundance: NA; j_gene: TRBJ1-1; d_gene: NA; len: 14
CDR3aa: CASSHTAGTGVEKLFF; CDR3nt: TGTGCCAGCAGCCATACCGCCGGGACAGGGGTTGAAAAACTGTTTTTT; v_gene: TRBV7-8; abundance: once; j_gene: TRBJ1-4; d_gene: TRBD1; len: 16